Given below is one T cell receptor (beta chain) in context. After removal of 2 bases from V and 5 bases from J, the junction contained 2 bases not matched to a gene. Looked up from germline, CDR1 is MDHEN and CDR2 is SYDVKM. This CDR3 has 13 residues. This entry belongs to a study of cytomegalovirus exposure and HLA in healthy donors. 60 Vbeta and 13 Jbeta primers were used in PCR. TCRdb keeps only in-frame clones here, not all; method: immunoSEQ multiplex PCR. The sample has nearly 100,000 clones, around 77% seen once. Sequenced: PBMCs. This sequence originates from a woman aged 60-70 years in good health and CMV-seropositive. The rearrangement joins TRBV28 to TRBJ1-1; 7 bases align to TRBD1. The CDR3 here is CASSLTGVTEAFF. The CDR3 DNA is TGTGCCAGCAGTTTAACAGGGGTGACTGAAGCTTTCTTT. Based on the CDR3 plus reference TRBV28 and TRBJ1-1, the full variable domain is DVKVTQSSRYLVKRTGEKVFLECVQDMDHENMFWYRQDPGLGLRLIYFSYDVKMKEKGDIPEGYSVSREKKERFSLILESASTNQTSMYLCASSLTGVTEAFFGQGTRLTVV.